The 25 T cell receptor beta chains below come from one sample, sequenced in a study of regulatory T cells in long-lasting Graves disease. The TCR beta library used iRepertoire HTBI primers with Arm-PCR amplification of CDR3. TCRdb itself ran the multiplex PCR reads through MiXCR, one entry per CDR3 protein. In the table there are 500,000 to 700,000 distinct CDR3 sequences, 25% to 35% of which are singletons. The sample's time point: persistent/refractory GD, antithyroid drugs over 5 years with positive TRAb. After RNA was extracted from PBMCs, the TCR library was made from it. Sequenced material: peripheral blood mononuclear cells (PBMCs), taken when the disease was refractory, from a patient treated with antithyroid drugs. The receptors were sampled from a female donor with Graves disease.

The chain is built from TRBV6-2 or TRBV6-3 and TRBJ2-1, with D tentatively TRBD2 (7 bases). The germline V and J ends were trimmed by 2 bases and 10 bases, with 15 bases remaining between them. Germline CDR1 reads MNHEY; CDR2 reads SVGEGT. The CDR3 runs 14 residues. In nucleotides, the CDR3 is TGTGCCAGCAGTTACGAAGGGGGGGGACAAGAGCAGTTCTTC. Its translation is CASSYEGGGQEQFF.

This clonotype occurred many times. The V call is TRBV28, the J call TRBJ1-1; TRBD1 is a possible D gene (5 bases). V was clipped by 6 bases and J by 1 base, with 15 bases between them. The V gene's germline CDR1 is MDHEN and CDR2 SYDVKM. This CDR3 has 15 amino acids. This chain's CDR3 is CASRPPLGPNTEAFF. The DNA of the CDR3 is TGTGCCAGCAGACCACCGTTGGGACCGAACACTGAAGCTTTCTTT.

There are many counts of this clonotype. This chain uses TRBV28 with TRBJ1-1; D unclear. This CDR3 contains 11 residues. Trimming pared 6 bases from V and 7 bases from J, leaving 9 bases between. CDR1 and CDR2 from the germline V gene are MDHEN and SYDVKM. CDR3 region: CASSSQLEAFF. The CDR3 coding sequence is TGTGCCAGCAGCTCCCAGCTTGAAGCTTTCTTT.

The rearrangement links TRBV6-1 to TRBJ2-5; no clear D. Germline lookup yields CDR1 MNHNS and CDR2 SASEGT. CDR3 length: 15 amino acids. Trimming pared 0 bases from V and 4 bases from J, leaving 12 bases between. The CDR3 region has the DNA TGTGCCAGCAGTGAAGCGCCAGCCGGTAGAGAGACCCAGTACTTC. It specifies CASSEAPAGRETQYF.

The J gene is TRBJ1-1, the V gene TRBV20-1; weak D call: TRBD1 (5 bases). Between the trimmed V and J ends, which lost 0 bases and 3 bases, there was a span of 11 bases. The germline gives CDR1 DFQATT, CDR2 SNEGSKA (reference sequence). The CDR3 sequence is 14 residues long. CDR3 DNA: TGCAGTGCTAGAGACCCCAGGGTCGACACTGAAGCTTTCTTT. Amino acids: CSARDPRVDTEAFF.

This clonotype was observed a handful of times. The chain recombines TRBV15 with TRBJ2-5; D might be TRBD2 (5 bases). The CDR3 extends over 13 amino acids. Trimming cost V 6 bases and J 3 bases, with 11 bases left between them. Germline V gene sequence: CDR1 LNHNV, CDR2 YYDKDF (reference sequence). The CDR3 region is CATRRTREETQYF. The CDR3 coding sequence is TGTGCCACCAGGAGAACTAGGGAAGAGACCCAGTACTTC. Drawing the rest from reference TRBV15 and TRBJ2-5, the complete variable domain is DAMVIQNPRYQVTQFGKPVTLSCSQTLNHNVMYWYQQKSSQAPKLLFHYYDKDFNNEADTPDNFQSRRPNTSFCFLDIRSPGLGDTAMYLCATRRTREETQYFGPGTRLLVL.

Ten or more counts support this clonotype. The DNA of the CDR3 is TGTGCCAGCACAGGGACTGCTTATTTTGAAGCTTTCTTT. Its translation: CASTGTAYFEAFF. J is TRBJ1-1 and V is TRBV11-1, with D tentatively TRBD1 (5 bases). V shed 7 bases and J shed 7 bases, with 16 bases lying between them. Germline-derived CDR1 and CDR2 are SGHAT and FQDESV (reference sequence). The CDR3 spans 13 residues.

This clonotype showed up just a few times. The chain combines TRBV29-1 with TRBJ1-1, with 8 bases matching TRBD1. The V and J ends lost 7 bases and 6 bases, in that order; junction bases with no gene match: 10. The CDR3 extends over 13 amino acids. The germline V gene encodes CDR1 SQVTM and CDR2 ANQGSEA. The CDR3 loop is CSAATTGGAEAFF. CDR3 bases: TGCAGCGCCGCGACTACAGGGGGGGCTGAAGCTTTCTTT. The whole variable domain, filled in from reference TRBV29-1 and TRBJ1-1, reads SAVISQKPSRDICQRGTSLTIQCQVDSQVTMMFWYRQQPGQSLTLIATANQGSEATYESGFVIDKFPISRPNLTFSTLTVSNMSPEDSSIYLCSAATTGGAEAFFGQGTRLTVV.

The table lists this clonotype with many counts. This chain uses TRBV20-1 with TRBJ2-7, with TRBD2 matching 11 bases. V was clipped by 0 bases and J by 4 bases; unmatched bases: 5. The CDR3 has 15 amino acids. Germline loops: CDR1 DFQATT, CDR2 SNEGSKA (reference sequence). CDR3 sequence: CSARDGGTSGYEQYF. CDR3 coding DNA: TGCAGTGCTAGAGATGGTGGGACTAGCGGATACGAGCAGTACTTC.

The chain has TRBV9 and TRBJ1-1; D remains unclear. V lost 0 bases and J 4 bases, leaving 7 bases between the germline ends. CDR1 and CDR2 (germline): SGDLS, YYNGEE. This CDR3 comprises 13 residues. CDR3 in amino acids: CASSVGWGTEAFF. CDR3 in DNA: TGTGCCAGCAGCGTAGGGTGGGGCACTGAAGCTTTCTTT.

The chain carries TRBV5-1 and TRBJ1-6, with D maybe TRBD1 (6 bases). V shed 1 base and J shed 6 bases, with 11 bases lying between them. CDR1 and CDR2 from the germline V gene are SGHRS and YFSETQ. CDR3 length equals 15 residues. CDR3: CASSLMTGSNSPLHF. CDR3 coding DNA: TGCGCCAGCAGCTTGATGACAGGTTCTAATTCACCCCTCCACTTT.

There are many counts of this clonotype. The genes are TRBV2 and TRBJ1-1; D perhaps matches TRBD1 (5 bases). Trimming cost V 6 bases and J 6 bases, with 14 bases left between them. The germline V gene has CDR1 SNHLY and CDR2 FYNNEI. The CDR3 loop spans 13 amino acids. The CDR3 spells CASRGDSVAEAFF. The CDR3 nucleotides are TGTGCCAGCAGAGGGGACTCGGTTGCTGAAGCTTTCTTT.

This clonotype occurred many times. The V gene is TRBV28, the J gene TRBJ1-6; the D gene is possibly TRBD1 (5 bases). The V gene lost 5 bases and the J gene lost 4 bases, with 15 bases spanning the gap. Germline-derived CDR1 and CDR2 are MDHEN and SYDVKM. The CDR3 has 16 residues. The chain's CDR3 is CASSPHRGAYNSPLHF. As DNA, the CDR3 is TGTGCCAGCAGTCCCCATAGGGGCGCGTATAATTCACCCCTCCACTTT.

The rearrangement links TRBV10-3 to TRBJ2-7; a weak D match, TRBD1 (6 bases). V was clipped by 9 bases and J by 0 bases, with 15 bases between them. This CDR3 spans 14 amino acids. Looked up from germline, CDR1 is ENHRY and CDR2 is SYGVKD. CDR3 sequence reads: CAMADSSRSYEQYF. The CDR3 DNA reads as TGTGCCATGGCGGACAGTTCCCGCTCCTACGAGCAGTACTTC.

This clonotype was counted only a few times. The rearrangement joins TRBV20-1 to TRBJ1-2; 11 bases fit TRBD1. J was trimmed by 6 bases and V by 5 bases; bases with no gene match: 2. CDR3 length equals 12 residues. The germline V gene has CDR1 DFQATT and CDR2 SNEGSKA (reference sequence). CDR3 DNA sequence: TGCAGTGCTGCGGACAGGGGGCATGGCTACACCTTC. This translates into CSAADRGHGYTF.

Points on this clonotype: An end of the junction does not agree with germline; a read error may underlie this. The chain employs TRBV6-1 and TRBJ1-2; D gene ambiguous. This CDR3 is built from 9 residues. From germline, CDR1 is MNHNS and CDR2 SASEGT. CDR3: CASTQPPVF. Written as DNA, the CDR3 is TGTGCCAGCACCCAACCGCCCGTATTC.

V and J are TRBV6-1 and TRBJ2-5; TRBD1 agrees at 9 bases. The ends lost 8 bases at V and 5 bases at J; junction bases unmatched: 12. In germline, CDR1 is MNHNS, CDR2 SASEGT. The CDR3 runs 15 residues. The CDR3 DNA reads as TGTGCCAGCCGACCGCGACAGGGGGAGTGGGAGACCCAGTACTTC. Translated: CASRPRQGEWETQYF.

The chain employs TRBV20-1 and TRBJ1-4; D unclear. There are 12 residues in the CDR3. Per germline, CDR1 DFQATT and CDR2 SNEGSKA (reference sequence). The ends were cut back, 3 bases at V and 0 bases at J, with 2 bases in the middle. The CDR3: CSASSTNEKLFF. The CDR3 DNA sequence: TGCAGTGCTAGTTCAACTAATGAAAAACTGTTTTTT.

The chain is built from TRBV11-2 and TRBJ2-1; perhaps TRBD1 as D (5 bases). The CDR3 spans 17 residues. The V gene's germline CDR1 is SGHAT and CDR2 FQNNGV. V lost 1 base, J lost 4 bases, and 17 bases lay in between. Written as DNA, the CDR3 is TGTGCCAGCAGCTTAGTACAACCTGGGGCAACATACAATGAGCAGTTCTTC. Amino acids: CASSLVQPGATYNEQFF.

This clonotype was seen at least ten times. V usage is TRBV2 and J usage is TRBJ1-2; D is ambiguous. The CDR3 runs to 14 residues. V lost 1 base to trimming and J lost 4 bases, with 10 bases between them. Per germline, CDR1 SNHLY and CDR2 FYNNEI. The CDR3 loop is CASSEVKRVYGYTF. CDR3 nucleotides: TGTGCCAGCAGTGAAGTTAAACGAGTCTATGGCTACACCTTC.

The chain recombines TRBV29-1 with TRBJ1-1, with no clear D. The V gene lost 5 bases and the J gene lost 0 bases, with 7 bases spanning the gap. The CDR3 runs 12 residues. The germline gives CDR1 SQVTM, CDR2 ANQGSEA. CDR3 amino acids: CSVIPMNTEAFF. Written as DNA, the CDR3 is TGCAGCGTTATTCCCATGAACACTGAAGCTTTCTTT.

This clonotype was counted ten times or more. CDR3 DNA sequence: TGTGCCAGCAGTCTAGGCCGCCCAGGGACAGGGGGATACATTCAGTACTTC. As protein: CASSLGRPGTGGYIQYF. The V and J genes are TRBV27 and TRBJ2-4; 11 bases match TRBD1. With 5 bases clipped from V and 8 bases from J, the junction kept 14 bases outside the gene matches. From germline, CDR1 is MNHEY and CDR2 SMNVEV (reference sequence). The CDR3 covers 17 residues.

V gene TRBV28 combines with J gene TRBJ1-1; TRBD1 matches 9 bases. This CDR3 is 13 amino acids long. Germline CDR1 reads MDHEN; CDR2 reads SYDVKM. With 11 bases clipped from V and 5 bases from J, the junction kept 9 bases outside the gene matches. The CDR3 region is CAARDRVWTEAFF. CDR3 bases: TGTGCCGCCCGGGACAGGGTATGGACTGAAGCTTTCTTT. Drawing the rest from reference TRBV28 and TRBJ1-1, the complete variable domain is DVKVTQSSRYLVKRTGEKVFLECVQDMDHENMFWYRQDPGLGLRLIYFSYDVKMKEKGDIPEGYSVSREKKERFSLILESASTNQTSMYLCAARDRVWTEAFFGQGTRLTVV.

In its sample, this clonotype was seen many times. The chain carries TRBV28 and TRBJ1-1, with a possible D match to TRBD1 (5 bases). V was pared by 5 bases and J by 2 bases, with 18 bases between. The CDR3 is made up of 16 amino acids. CDR1 MDHEN and CDR2 SYDVKM come from the germline V gene. The CDR3 DNA follows: TGTGCCAGCAGTCCACCCCGGGGACTTCCTAACACTGAAGCTTTCTTT. Encoded protein: CASSPPRGLPNTEAFF.

This sequence joins TRBV2 and TRBJ1-5; D might be TRBD1 (6 bases). V was cut by 2 bases and J by 8 bases, with 16 bases left in between. The CDR3 runs 15 residues. Germline values: CDR1 SNHLY, CDR2 FYNNEI. CDR3 bases: TGTGCCAGCAGTGAACCCGGGACACTGATTAAGCCCCAGCATTTT. It encodes CASSEPGTLIKPQHF.